Listed here are 25 T cell receptor beta chains from one sample, sequenced in a study of blood T cell repertoires in COVID-19. Profiled with immunoSEQ multiplex PCR; TCRdb holds only in-frame clones, not every one. The data contain 150,000 to 200,000 clones, around 89% of them singletons. The sequenced sample consisted of peripheral blood. The source of these receptors is a man in his forties or fifties with active or convalescent COVID-19.

The J gene is TRBJ2-5, the V gene TRBV2; a weak D match, TRBD2 (7 bases). The germline V gene encodes CDR1 SNHLY and CDR2 FYNNEI. V was shortened by 9 bases and J by 5 bases, with 22 bases between the two germline ends. CDR3 size: 15 residues. Written as DNA, the CDR3 is TGTGCCAGTGTACTCGATTTCAGGGGAGGGGAGACCCAGTACTTC. Translation gives CASVLDFRGGETQYF. Based on the CDR3 plus reference TRBV2 and TRBJ2-5, the full variable domain is EPEVTQTPSHQVTQMGQEVILRCVPISNHLYFYWYRQILGQKVEFLVSFYNNEISEKSEIFDDQFSVERPDGSNFTLKIRSTKLEDSAMYFCASVLDFRGGETQYFGPGTRLLVL.

The chain couples TRBV21-1 to TRBJ2-2; TRBD1 is the table's D call and was not checked against the DNA. TRBV21-1 is an annotated pseudogene. This CDR3 region has 16 residues. The CDR3 loop reads CASSKRISGWAGELFF. DNA for the CDR3: TGTGCCAGCAGCAAAAGAATCTCAGGTTGGGCCGGGGAGCTGTTTTTT.

This clone is a singleton in its sample. This chain connects TRBV28 to TRBJ1-1, with D possibly being TRBD1 (6 bases). The germline V gene has CDR1 MDHEN and CDR2 SYDVKM. Deletions cut 7 bases from V and 3 bases from J, with 9 bases between. The CDR3 loop spans 12 amino acids. CDR3 sequence: CASTDRDTEAFF. The CDR3 DNA reads as TGTGCCAGCACGGACAGAGACACTGAAGCTTTCTTT.

The chain has TRBV30 and TRBJ1-1; a possible D gene is TRBD1 (6 bases). The CDR3 is made up of 14 amino acids. The germline gives CDR1 GTSNPN, CDR2 SVGIG (reference sequence). With 5 bases removed from V and 4 bases from J, the gap between germline ends came to 17 bases. The CDR3 spells CAWDLTGRGTEAFF. The CDR3, as DNA: TGTGCCTGGGACCTTACAGGGCGAGGCACTGAAGCTTTCTTT.

This sequence joins TRBV2 and TRBJ2-7; TRBD1 aligns across 7 bases. The CDR3 length is 14 residues. From germline, CDR1 is SNHLY and CDR2 FYNNEI. V trimming: 2 bases; J trimming: 6 bases; junction bases outside the gene matches: 7. CDR3 sequence: CASSEIVAGGEQYF. In nucleotides, the CDR3 is TGTGCCAGCAGTGAAATCGTGGCAGGGGGCGAGCAGTACTTC.

This chain uses TRBV2 with TRBJ2-7; D possibly corresponds to TRBD1 (5 bases). Germline V lookup: CDR1 SNHLY, CDR2 FYNNEI. V lost 1 base and J lost 7, with 17 bases in between. The CDR3 contains 15 residues. This chain's CDR3 is CASSEGQISPGEQYF. CDR3 nucleotide sequence: TGTGCCAGCAGTGAAGGACAGATTTCCCCGGGTGAGCAGTACTTC.

The rearrangement joins TRBV3-1 (or the pseudogene TRBV3-2) to TRBJ1-1; TRBD1 matches at 8 bases. The CDR3 consists of 15 residues. Germline V gene sequence: CDR1 LGHDT, CDR2 YNNKEL (reference sequence). The ends lost 7 bases at V and 1 base at J; junction bases unmatched: 8. CDR3 nucleotides: TGTGCCAGCACCTTGACAGGGGTTGAGAACACTGAAGCTTTCTTT. Protein sequence: CASTLTGVENTEAFF.

The V gene is TRBV4-2, the J gene TRBJ2-7, with D perhaps TRBD2 (6 bases). The CDR3 runs to 15 residues. Germline loops: CDR1 LGHNA, CDR2 YNFKEQ. Trimming stripped 1 base from V and 5 bases from J, with 15 bases between. The DNA for the CDR3 is TGTGCCAGCAGCCAAGGGCTAGCGCCCGCCCACGAGCAGTACTTC. It specifies CASSQGLAPAHEQYF.

This clone was seen a single time. The V and J genes are TRBV6-1 and TRBJ2-1; TRBD1 is a possible D gene (6 bases). In germline, CDR1 is MNHNS, CDR2 SASEGT. V lost 2 bases, J lost 2 bases, and 16 bases lay in between. This CDR3 is built from 17 residues. The CDR3: CASSERTTGYPYNEQFF. CDR3 nucleotides: TGTGCCAGCAGTGAACGAACCACAGGGTATCCCTACAATGAGCAGTTCTTC.

The sample holds one count of this clone. The sample has other DNA sequences that encode this CDR3 too. This chain joins TRBV7-9 and TRBJ1-3; D not resolved. Germline values: CDR1 SEHNR, CDR2 FQNEAQ (reference sequence). There are 13 residues in the CDR3. The germline V and J ends were trimmed by 6 bases and 0 bases, with 6 bases remaining between them. The CDR3, as DNA: TGTGCCAGCAGTCCATCCTCTGGAAACACCATATATTTT. Translating gives CASSPSSGNTIYF.

The rearrangement joins TRBV19 to TRBJ2-1; tentatively, D is TRBD2 (6 bases). There are 14 residues in the CDR3. The V gene lost 9 bases and the J gene lost 5 bases, with 17 bases spanning the gap. Germline CDR1 reads LNHDA; CDR2 reads SQIVND (reference sequence). The CDR3 DNA reads as TGTGCCAGCAAGGGCGGGGTACTAAACAATGAGCAGTTCTTC. Its translation: CASKGGVLNNEQFF.

This clone was observed a handful of times. The chain links TRBV28 to TRBJ1-5; 10 bases are a match to TRBD1. Unmatched junction bases numbered 11, after V lost 5 bases and J lost 7 bases. The germline V gene encodes CDR1 MDHEN and CDR2 SYDVKM. The CDR3 consists of 16 residues. CDR3 loop: CASSILRQGAGQPQHF. CDR3 DNA sequence: TGTGCCAGCAGTATTCTGAGACAGGGGGCCGGACAGCCCCAGCATTTT.

The chain uses TRBV5-6 and TRBJ2-1; 9 bases are shared with TRBD2. Losses at the gene ends were 2 bases for V and 10 bases for J; bases not matched to a gene: 4. The CDR3 spans 13 residues. Germline V gene sequence: CDR1 SGHDT, CDR2 YYEEEE. The CDR3 DNA is TGTGCCAGCAGCTTACCGACTAGCGGCGAGCAGTTCTTC. Encoded protein: CASSLPTSGEQFF. Combining the CDR3 with reference TRBV5-6 and TRBJ2-1 gives the whole variable domain DAGVTQSPTHLIKTRGQQVTLRCSPKSGHDTVSWYQQALGQGPQFIFQYYEEEERQRGNFPDRFSGHQFPNYSSELNVNALLLGDSALYLCASSLPTSGEQFFGPGTRLTVL.

The chain couples TRBV27 to TRBJ2-2; 12 bases match TRBD2. After removal of 2 bases from V and 5 bases from J, the junction contained 0 bases not matched to a gene. Germline CDR1 reads MNHEY; CDR2 reads SMNVEV (reference sequence). The CDR3 spans 15 residues. CDR3: CASSLTSGGTGELFF. The CDR3 coding sequence is TGTGCCAGCAGTTTAACTAGCGGGGGGACCGGGGAGCTGTTTTTT.

This clone was seen just once. The genes are TRBV2 and TRBJ2-7; tentatively, D is TRBD1 (6 bases). This CDR3 region has 13 residues. CDR1 is SNHLY, CDR2 FYNNEI, per germline. V lost 7 bases and J lost 1, with 11 bases in between. The CDR3 sequence is CASTSQGSYEQYF. The CDR3, as DNA: TGTGCCAGCACGAGTCAGGGGTCCTACGAGCAGTACTTC.

The chain employs TRBV18 and TRBJ1-1, with TRBD1 identical over 8 bases. The CDR3 consists of 15 residues. Per the germline V gene, CDR1 is KGHSH and CDR2 is LQKENI. V gave up 4 bases and J gave up 1 base; unmatched junction bases: 5. The CDR3 DNA sequence: TGTGCCAGCTCACTCCAGGGGGCAACGAACACTGAAGCTTTCTTT. Protein sequence: CASSLQGATNTEAFF.

This clone turned up a few times. The J gene is TRBJ1-5, the V gene TRBV9, with D perhaps matching TRBD1 (5 bases). The CDR3 contains 17 residues. CDR1 and CDR2 (germline): SGDLS, YYNGEE. Trimming cost V 7 bases and J 0 bases, with 20 bases left between them. CDR3: CASGGADGPNSNQPQHF. The CDR3 region has the DNA TGTGCCAGCGGAGGGGCCGATGGCCCTAATAGCAATCAGCCCCAGCATTTT.

This chain connects TRBV7-2 to TRBJ1-2; 12 bases map to TRBD1. The CDR3 covers 15 residues. The germline V gene encodes CDR1 SGHTA and CDR2 FQGNSA. The ends lost 1 base at V and 8 bases at J; junction bases unmatched: 5. In DNA form, the CDR3 reads TGTGCCAGCAGCTTAGAGGGACAGGGGGCAAGAGGCTACACCTTC. It yields the protein CASSLEGQGARGYTF.

This clone was observed once. This sequence joins TRBV6-5 and TRBJ1-4; a weak D match, TRBD1 (6 bases). The CDR3 has 15 amino acids. The V gene's germline CDR1 is MNHEY and CDR2 SVGAGI. Trimming took 4 bases from V and 3 from J, leaving 12 bases between them. The CDR3 protein is CASSFNRVANEKLFF. The CDR3 nucleotides are TGTGCCAGCAGTTTTAACAGGGTAGCTAATGAAAAACTGTTTTTT.

This sequence joins TRBV4-3 and TRBJ1-1, with TRBD1 identical over 9 bases. The V gene end was trimmed by 4 bases and the J gene end by 4 bases; junction bases not matched to a gene: 7. The V gene's germline CDR1 is LGHNA and CDR2 YSLEER. This CDR3 spans 15 amino acids. The CDR3 protein is CASSLRTGEVTEAFF. CDR3 nucleotide sequence: TGCGCCAGCAGCCTGCGGACAGGGGAGGTCACTGAAGCTTTCTTT.

The chain is built from TRBV21-1 and TRBJ2-1; the tabulated D call, TRBD1, remains unverified against the DNA. TRBV21-1 is reported as a pseudogene. The CDR3 consists of 19 residues. The CDR3: CASSPQEESGQGFVNEQFF. The DNA of the CDR3 is TGTGCCAGCAGCCCTCAGGAGGAGTCGGGACAGGGGTTCGTCAATGAGCAGTTCTTC.

The chain uses TRBV2 and TRBJ1-5; a possible D gene is TRBD1 (5 bases). Germline V gives CDR1 SNHLY, CDR2 FYNNEI. Trimming took 1 base from V and 5 from J, leaving 9 bases between them. There are 14 residues in the CDR3. The CDR3 DNA follows: TGTGCCAGCAGTGAAGGGCGGGGCCATCAGCCCCAGCATTTT. This translates into CASSEGRGHQPQHF.

This chain links TRBV9 with TRBJ2-3; 10 bases line up with TRBD1. The CDR3 has 16 amino acids. Germline loops: CDR1 SGDLS, CDR2 YYNGEE. The V segment lost 3 bases and the J segment 0 bases; nucleotides outside the gene matches: 4. CDR3 amino acids: CASSAGTGASTDTQYF. CDR3 nucleotide sequence: TGTGCCAGCAGCGCCGGGACAGGGGCTAGCACAGATACGCAGTATTTT.

The gene calls are TRBV29-1 and TRBJ1-5; TRBD1 might be the D (6 bases). The CDR3 sequence is 13 residues long. CDR1 SQVTM and CDR2 ANQGSEA come from the germline V gene. The ends were cut back, 2 bases at V and 5 bases at J, with 10 bases in the middle. CDR3 sequence: CSVERDTYQPQHF. For the CDR3, the DNA is TGCAGCGTTGAAAGGGACACCTATCAGCCCCAGCATTTT.

This clone was recorded only once. V gene TRBV6-4 combines with J gene TRBJ1-1; 7 nucleotides agree with TRBD1. The CDR3 sequence is 13 residues long. Trimming removed 4 bases from V and 3 bases from J; junction bases left unmatched: 2. CDR1 MRHNA and CDR2 SNTAGT come from the germline V gene. The DNA for the CDR3 is TGTGCCAGCAGTGCGACAGGGCACACTGAAGCTTTCTTT. It yields the protein CASSATGHTEAFF.